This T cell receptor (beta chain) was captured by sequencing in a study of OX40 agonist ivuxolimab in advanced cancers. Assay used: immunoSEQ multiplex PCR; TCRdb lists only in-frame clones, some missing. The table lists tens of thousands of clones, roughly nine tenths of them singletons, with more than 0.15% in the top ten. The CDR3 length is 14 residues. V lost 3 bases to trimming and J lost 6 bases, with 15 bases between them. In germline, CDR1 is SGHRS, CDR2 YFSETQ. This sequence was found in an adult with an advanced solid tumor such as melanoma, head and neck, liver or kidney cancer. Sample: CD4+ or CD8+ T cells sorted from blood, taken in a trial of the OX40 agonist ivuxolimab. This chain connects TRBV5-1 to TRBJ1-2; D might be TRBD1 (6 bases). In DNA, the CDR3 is TGCGCCAGCAGCTATTCAGGACAGACGAATGGCTACACCTTC. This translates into CASSYSGQTNGYTF. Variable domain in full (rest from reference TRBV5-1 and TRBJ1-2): KAGVTQTPRYLIKTRGQQVTLSCSPISGHRSVSWYQQTPGQGLQFLFEYFSETQRNKGNFPGRFSGRQFSNSRSEMNVSTLELGDSALYLCASSYSGQTNGYTFGSGTRLTVV.